Each of the 3 T cell receptor beta chains below was sequenced from the same sample in a study of shared clonotypes between healthy human individuals. CD45RO negativity and positive selection for CCR7 defined naive CD8 cells, a population that excluded terminally differentiated effector memory CD45RA+ cells. Clones were read by immunoSEQ multiplex PCR, and TCRdb kept only the in-frame ones, dropping some. In the table there are around 2,000,000 clones, about 93% of which are singletons. The sample was naive CD8+ T cells from PBMCs. The receptors originated from a young man in good health. Some clones in this sample may be carry-over from other donors' samples.

The V call is TRBV7-9, the J call TRBJ2-7; D may match TRBD1 or TRBD2 (5 bases each). The CDR3 consists of 14 residues. CDR1 SEHNR and CDR2 FQNEAQ come from the germline V gene (reference sequence). Trimming cost V 5 bases and J 4 bases, with 15 bases left between them. As DNA, the CDR3 is TGTGCCAGCAGCCCCCCGGGGCGCGGGTACGAGCAGTACTTC. Encoded protein: CASSPPGRGYEQYF.

The chain links TRBV9 to TRBJ2-7; the D call may be TRBD1 or TRBD2 (5 bases each). V gave up 0 bases and J gave up 0 bases, with 13 bases separating them. CDR3 length: 16 amino acids. The germline V gene has CDR1 SGDLS and CDR2 YYNGEE. CDR3 bases: TGTGCCAGCAGCGTAGTTTACGAGGGGTTCTCCTACGAGCAGTACTTC. Translated, it gives CASSVVYEGFSYEQYF.

The chain uses TRBV6-5 and TRBJ2-7; no firm D call. V gave up 3 bases and J gave up 3 bases, with 15 bases separating them. The germline CDR1 and CDR2 sequences are MNHEY and SVGAGI. CDR3 length: 15 residues. CDR3 in DNA: TGTGCCAGCAGTTATTCAAGGGCTATGTACTACGAGCAGTACTTC. Its translation is CASSYSRAMYYEQYF.